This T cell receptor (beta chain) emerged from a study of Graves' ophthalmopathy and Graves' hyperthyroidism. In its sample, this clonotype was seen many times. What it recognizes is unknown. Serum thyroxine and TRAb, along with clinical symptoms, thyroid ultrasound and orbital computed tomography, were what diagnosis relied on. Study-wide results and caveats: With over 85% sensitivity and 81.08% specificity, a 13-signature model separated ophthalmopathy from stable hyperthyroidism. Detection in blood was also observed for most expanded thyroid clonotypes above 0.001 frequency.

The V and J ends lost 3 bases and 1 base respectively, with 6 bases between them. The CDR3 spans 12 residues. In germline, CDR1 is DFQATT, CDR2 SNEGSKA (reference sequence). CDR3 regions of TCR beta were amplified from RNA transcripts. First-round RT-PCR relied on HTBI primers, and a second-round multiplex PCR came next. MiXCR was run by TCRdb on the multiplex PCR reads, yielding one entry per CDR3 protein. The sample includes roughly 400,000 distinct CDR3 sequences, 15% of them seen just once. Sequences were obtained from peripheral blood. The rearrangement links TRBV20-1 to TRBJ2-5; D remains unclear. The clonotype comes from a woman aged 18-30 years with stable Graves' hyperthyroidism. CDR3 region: CSARRPQETQYF. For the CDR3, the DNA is TGCAGTGCTAGGCGTCCCCAAGAGACCCAGTACTTC.